This TCR beta chain comes out of a study of blood T cell repertoires in COVID-19. Study information: Acute-phase and convalescent COVID-19 samples originated in the United States, Italy and Spain.

Authors' data handling: Amplification from reference gene primers served as the basis for estimated nucleated cell counts. Assay: immunoSEQ multiplex PCR; the TCRdb copy retains only in-frame clones and omits some. D and trimming were read from the DNA, whereas the V and J calls and clone size are those reported in that table. The sample lists some 110,000 clones, roughly nine tenths occurring once. The receptor's source is a man between 65 and 79 years old who had recovered from COVID-19. The sequenced sample consisted of peripheral blood.

The CDR3 spells CASSLAGGPAYNEQFF. The DNA of the CDR3 is TGCGCCAGCAGCTTGGCCGGGGGACCCGCCTACAATGAGCAGTTCTTC. This sequence joins TRBV5-1 and TRBJ2-1, with a weak D call TRBD2 (6 bases). CDR3 length: 16 residues. Germline V CDR1 and CDR2: SGHRS, YFSETQ. V dropped 0 bases and J dropped 2 bases, with 12 bases sitting between them.